The 30 T cell receptor beta chains presented below share a single source sample, sequenced in a study of T cells in Graves' hyperthyroidism and ophthalmopathy. Amplified regions were TCR beta CDR3 sequences from RNA transcripts. The study used the HTBI primer set for a first-round RT-PCR of the TCR CDR3. Using its own MiXCR run on the multiplex PCR reads, TCRdb lists one record per CDR3 protein. Of hundreds of thousands of distinct CDR3 sequences listed, less than 25% are singletons. Sequencing input: blood. The receptor set was obtained from a man aged 30-40 years with Graves' ophthalmopathy.

The chain recombines TRBV5-1 with TRBJ2-1, with TRBD1 as a possible D gene (6 bases). The CDR3 length is 12 residues. The germline CDR1 and CDR2 sequences are SGHRS and YFSETQ. With 7 bases removed from V and 3 bases from J, the gap between germline ends came to 8 bases. The CDR3 DNA reads as TGCGCCAGCCGACAGGTCTACAATGAGCAGTTCTTC. The encoded protein is CASRQVYNEQFF.

The sample holds one count of this clonotype. The chain combines TRBV7-8 with TRBJ2-7, with D perhaps TRBD2 (6 bases). With 1 base removed from V and 1 base from J, the gap between germline ends came to 11 bases. This CDR3 has 15 residues. Germline V gene sequence: CDR1 SGHVS, CDR2 FQNEAQ. The CDR3 DNA sequence: TGTGCCAGCAGCTTAGTCCCGACTAGATCCTACGAGCAGTACTTC. Translating it yields CASSLVPTRSYEQYF.

This chain connects TRBV7-9 to TRBJ2-2; tentative D call: TRBD1 (5 bases). V lost 5 bases, J lost 6 bases, and 10 bases lay in between. Per the germline V gene, CDR1 is SEHNR and CDR2 is FQNEAQ (reference sequence). The CDR3 length is 13 residues. The CDR3 coding sequence is TGTGCCAGCAGCGCCCAGGGCGCCGGGGAGCTGTTTTTT. Translated, it gives CASSAQGAGELFF.

Regarding this clonotype: A read error may be the cause here, since a much bigger clone is one base away. The chain is built from TRBV9 and TRBJ2-1; D remains unclear. Germline assignment: CDR1 SGDLS and CDR2 YYNGEE. This CDR3 contains 14 residues. V was pared by 3 bases and J by 0 bases, with 7 bases between. The CDR3 bases are TGTGCCAGCAGCGAGAGTAGCTCCTACAATGAGCAGTTCTTC. Residues: CASSESSSYNEQFF.

DNA of the CDR3: TGTGCCAGTAGTATTAGACAGATCCTGGGGAATGAGCAGTTCTTC. Translation gives CASSIRQILGNEQFF. The chain joins TRBV19 to TRBJ2-1; possible D gene TRBD1, 5 bases. CDR1 is LNHDA and CDR2 is SQIVND in the germline V gene (reference sequence). CDR3 length equals 15 residues. V lost 3 bases, J lost 7 bases, and 16 bases lay in between. The full variable domain, completed using reference TRBV19 and TRBJ2-1, is DGGITQSPKYLFRKEGQNVTLSCEQNLNHDAMYWYRQDPGQGLRLIYYSQIVNDFQKGDIAEGYSVSREKKESFPLTVTSAQKNPTAFYLCASSIRQILGNEQFFGPGTRLTVL.

The chain joins TRBV9 to TRBJ2-1; 8 bases line up with TRBD2. Germline V lookup: CDR1 SGDLS, CDR2 YYNGEE. This CDR3 is built from 13 residues. Trimming cost V 0 bases and J 9 bases; bases outside gene matches: 2. The CDR3 spells CASSVGSGAEQFF. The CDR3 DNA is TGTGCCAGCAGCGTAGGTAGCGGGGCTGAGCAGTTCTTC.

The chain has TRBV6-2 or TRBV6-3 and TRBJ2-7; TRBD2 aligns across 11 bases. Germline lookup yields CDR1 MNHEY and CDR2 SVGEGT. This CDR3 has 15 residues. V trimming: 5 bases; J trimming: 3 bases; junction bases outside the gene matches: 6. The CDR3 is CASSPTSGGGYEQYF. In DNA, the CDR3 is TGTGCCAGCAGTCCCACTAGCGGGGGTGGCTACGAGCAGTACTTC.

This rearrangement joins TRBV5-4 to TRBJ1-6; TRBD1 might be the D (5 bases). Germline loops: CDR1 SGHNT, CDR2 YYREEE (reference sequence). Trimming pared 4 bases from V and 5 bases from J, leaving 13 bases between. This CDR3 is 15 amino acids long. This chain's CDR3 is CASSPGGNHNSPLHF. The CDR3 region has the DNA TGTGCCAGCAGCCCCGGGGGTAACCATAATTCACCCCTCCACTTT.

J is TRBJ2-6 and V is TRBV3-1; D is perhaps TRBD2 (5 bases). There are 18 residues in the CDR3. Germline CDR1 and CDR2: LGHDT and YNNKEL (reference sequence). Deletions cut 5 bases from V and 3 bases from J, with 20 bases between. The CDR3 DNA sequence: TGTGCCAGCAGCGCCCCCCGCTCGCGGGCGTATGGGGCCAACGTCCTGACTTTC. Its protein product is CASSAPRSRAYGANVLTF.

The chain links TRBV10-3 to TRBJ2-1; 10 bases are shared with TRBD2. Trimming removed 7 bases from V and 7 bases from J; junction bases left unmatched: 7. Per germline, CDR1 ENHRY and CDR2 SYGVKD. This CDR3 has 14 amino acids. The CDR3 loop is CAIKGDSGRNEQFF. The CDR3 bases are TGTGCCATCAAAGGGGATAGCGGGAGGAATGAGCAGTTCTTC.

The CDR3 loop is CSARPTSNQPQHF. Here the CDR3 DNA reads TGCAGTGCTCGACCCACTAGCAATCAGCCCCAGCATTTT. This chain joins TRBV20-1 and TRBJ1-5; no clear D. In germline, CDR1 is DFQATT, CDR2 SNEGSKA (reference sequence). V was shortened by 5 bases and J by 0 bases, with 8 bases between the two germline ends. The CDR3 contains 13 residues.

At least ten counts were recorded for this clonotype. V gene TRBV28 combines with J gene TRBJ1-4; 8 bases are shared with TRBD1. With V trimmed by 3 bases and J by 7 bases, 4 bases remained unmatched. CDR3 size: 14 residues. In germline, CDR1 is MDHEN, CDR2 SYDVKM. CDR3 residues: CASSLRQGSEKLFF. The CDR3 DNA sequence: TGTGCCAGCAGTTTGAGACAGGGGAGTGAAAAACTGTTTTTT.

The rearrangement joins TRBV12-3 or TRBV12-4 to TRBJ2-3, with 8 bases identical to TRBD2. The junction had 14 bases not matched to a gene; V was cut back by 4 bases and J by 5 bases. The CDR3 spans 17 residues. DNA of the CDR3: TGTGCCAGCAGTTCACGATACAGCGGGAGAGCCAAAGATACGCAGTATTTT. Translation: CASSSRYSGRAKDTQYF.

J is TRBJ1-6 and V is TRBV6-5; D may be TRBD1 (5 bases). The length of the CDR3 is 18 residues. Germline V gives CDR1 MNHEY, CDR2 SVGAGI. V gave up 4 bases and J gave up 0 bases, with 16 bases separating them. CDR3 amino acids: CASSSGTAPSSYNSPLHF. The CDR3, as DNA: TGTGCCAGCAGTTCCGGGACGGCCCCAAGCTCCTATAATTCACCCCTCCACTTT.

In this sample, this clonotype turned up a few times. The V gene is TRBV29-1, the J gene TRBJ2-7; D is possibly TRBD1 or TRBD2 (5 bases each). The CDR3 consists of 15 residues. Germline V gene data show CDR1 as SQVTM and CDR2 as ANQGSEA. V was trimmed by 6 bases and J by 0 bases, leaving 18 bases between them. This CDR3 reads CSVEERGRSSYEQYF. The DNA of the CDR3 is TGCAGCGTCGAGGAACGGGGCCGGAGCTCCTACGAGCAGTACTTC.

The chain recombines TRBV19 with TRBJ1-1; possible D gene TRBD1, 5 bases. The CDR3 covers 13 residues. Per the germline V gene, CDR1 is LNHDA and CDR2 is SQIVND (reference sequence). The V end was cut by 6 bases, the J end by 2 bases, with 10 bases between. This CDR3 is CASSRQFNTEAFF. The CDR3 DNA is TGTGCCAGTAGCCGACAGTTTAACACTGAAGCTTTCTTT.

The V and J genes are TRBV7-9 and TRBJ2-2; TRBD2 is a possible D gene (5 bases). Trimming shortened V by 4 bases and J by 13 bases, and 13 bases separated the two germline ends. Germline V gives CDR1 SEHNR, CDR2 FQNEAQ (reference sequence). The CDR3 runs to 12 residues. The CDR3 nucleotides read TGTGCCAGCAGCTCAGGAGTGGCGGGGCTGTTTTTT. This gives the protein CASSSGVAGLFF.

The gene calls are TRBV6-9 and TRBJ2-4; D possibly corresponds to TRBD2 (5 bases). Per germline, CDR1 MNHGY and CDR2 SVAAGI. The CDR3 has 15 amino acids. Trimming removed 4 bases at V and 10 bases at J, with 20 bases between. The DNA of the CDR3 is TGTGCCAGCAGTTCCCGGACGACCCCTACGGGGATTCAGTACTTC. Its protein product is CASSSRTTPTGIQYF.

The rearrangement uses TRBV9 and TRBJ1-1; perhaps TRBD1 as D (6 bases). There are 16 residues in the CDR3. Trimming cost V 2 bases and J 2 bases, with 16 bases left between them. Germline CDR1 is SGDLS and CDR2 is YYNGEE. The CDR3 reads CASSVLQGPENTEAFF. In DNA form, the CDR3 reads TGTGCCAGCAGCGTCCTACAGGGTCCGGAAAACACTGAAGCTTTCTTT.

This clonotype was seen many times. The chain has TRBV12-3 or TRBV12-4 and TRBJ1-3; no clear D gene. The CDR3 loop spans 14 amino acids. V lost 1 base to trimming and J lost 2 bases, with 6 bases between them. CDR3 amino acids: CASSLGTPGNTIYF. CDR3 bases: TGTGCCAGCAGTTTAGGGACGCCTGGAAACACCATATATTTT.

This clonotype was counted between two and nine times. V is TRBV28 and J is TRBJ2-1, with 7 bases that match TRBD2. V was pared by 2 bases and J by 6 bases, with 7 bases of the junction left unmatched. Germline V gene data show CDR1 as MDHEN and CDR2 as SYDVKM. CDR3 length: 15 amino acids. The CDR3 sequence: CASSLSGAGSNEQFF. The CDR3 DNA follows: TGTGCCAGCAGTTTAAGTGGAGCGGGGAGCAATGAGCAGTTCTTC.

This clonotype was recorded a few times. One end of the junction is discordant with germline, which a read error may explain. The chain joins TRBV13 to TRBJ1-1; 10 bases are a match to TRBD1. Per the germline V gene, CDR1 is PRHDT and CDR2 is FYEKMQ (reference sequence). The CDR3 sequence is 16 residues long. The CDR3 sequence is CASSSRQGAQNTKAFF. CDR3 DNA sequence: TGTGCCAGCAGCAGTCGACAGGGGGCCCAGAACACTAAAGCTTTCTTT.

This clonotype was seen at least ten times. The V call is TRBV30, the J call TRBJ1-1, with unresolved D. Germline V gene lookup returns CDR1 GTSNPN and CDR2 SVGIG (reference sequence). The ends were cut back, 1 base at V and 7 bases at J, with 7 bases in the middle. This CDR3 spans 11 amino acids. The chain's CDR3 is CAWSDSYEAFF. As DNA, the CDR3 is TGTGCCTGGAGTGATAGCTATGAAGCTTTCTTT.

This clonotype was detected many times. The CDR3 DNA follows: TGTGCCAGCAGTTCCCCCGGGATGAAGACCGGGGAGCTGTTTTTT. Translating gives CASSSPGMKTGELFF. V usage is TRBV11-2 and J usage is TRBJ2-2; weak D call: TRBD2 (5 bases). Germline V gene lookup returns CDR1 SGHAT and CDR2 FQNNGV. V was clipped by 6 bases and J by 5 bases, with 16 bases between them. The CDR3 is 15 amino acids.

In this sample, this clonotype turned up a few times. The chain combines TRBV6-1 with TRBJ1-6; possible D gene TRBD1, 6 bases. Germline V lookup: CDR1 MNHNS, CDR2 SASEGT. V shed 6 bases and J shed 2 bases, with 8 bases lying between them. This CDR3 spans 14 amino acids. The CDR3 spells CASRTGPYNSPLHF. The CDR3 coding sequence is TGTGCCAGCAGGACAGGTCCCTATAATTCACCCCTCCACTTT.

This clonotype was observed many times. The CDR3 protein is CASSRSAGGIQPQHF. CDR3 in DNA: TGTGCCAGCAGCCGATCGGCAGGGGGCATTCAGCCCCAGCATTTT. V gene TRBV12-3 or TRBV12-4 combines with J gene TRBJ1-5, with 8 nucleotides matching TRBD1. Trimming cost V 6 bases and J 6 bases; bases outside gene matches: 10. The CDR3 covers 15 residues.

Regarding this clonotype: A clone one base away is much larger, so this may be a read error. The chain employs TRBV10-3 and TRBJ2-7; 10 nucleotides agree with TRBD2. CDR1 and CDR2 (germline): ENHRY, SYGVKD. The junction had 10 bases not matched to a gene; V was cut back by 3 bases and J by 2 bases. CDR3 length: 17 amino acids. The CDR3 sequence: CAISDPGTSVRPYEQYF. The CDR3 nucleotides read TGTGCCATCAGTGACCCCGGGACTAGCGTGAGACCCTACGAGCAGTACTTC.

This clonotype came up once. At one end the junction does not follow the germline gene, possibly because of a read error. This chain uses TRBV10-1 with TRBJ2-3; 13 nucleotides align to TRBD2. From germline, CDR1 is WNHNN and CDR2 SYGVQD (reference sequence). This CDR3 spans 15 amino acids. CDR3 in amino acids: CAISETSGRTDTQYF. In DNA, the CDR3 is TGTGCCATCAGTGAGACTAGCGGGAGGACAGATACGCAGTATTTT.

This clonotype was counted ten times or more. The CDR3 loop is CASSEDGPYEQYF. The CDR3 region has the DNA TGTGCCAGCAGTGAAGACGGCCCCTACGAGCAGTACTTC. The chain recombines TRBV2 with TRBJ2-7; D ambiguous. Germline lookup yields CDR1 SNHLY and CDR2 FYNNEI. The V and J ends lost 1 base and 2 bases respectively, with 6 bases between them. This CDR3 is built from 13 residues.

Many counts were recorded for this clonotype. The chain links TRBV6-1 to TRBJ1-5; D not certain. The CDR3 spans 14 residues. The ends were cut back, 1 base at V and 7 bases at J, with 11 bases in the middle. Germline V lookup: CDR1 MNHNS, CDR2 SASEGT. The CDR3 region has the DNA TGTGCCAGCAGTGAAGGCCTGACGGGGCAGCCCCAGCATTTT. Protein sequence: CASSEGLTGQPQHF.